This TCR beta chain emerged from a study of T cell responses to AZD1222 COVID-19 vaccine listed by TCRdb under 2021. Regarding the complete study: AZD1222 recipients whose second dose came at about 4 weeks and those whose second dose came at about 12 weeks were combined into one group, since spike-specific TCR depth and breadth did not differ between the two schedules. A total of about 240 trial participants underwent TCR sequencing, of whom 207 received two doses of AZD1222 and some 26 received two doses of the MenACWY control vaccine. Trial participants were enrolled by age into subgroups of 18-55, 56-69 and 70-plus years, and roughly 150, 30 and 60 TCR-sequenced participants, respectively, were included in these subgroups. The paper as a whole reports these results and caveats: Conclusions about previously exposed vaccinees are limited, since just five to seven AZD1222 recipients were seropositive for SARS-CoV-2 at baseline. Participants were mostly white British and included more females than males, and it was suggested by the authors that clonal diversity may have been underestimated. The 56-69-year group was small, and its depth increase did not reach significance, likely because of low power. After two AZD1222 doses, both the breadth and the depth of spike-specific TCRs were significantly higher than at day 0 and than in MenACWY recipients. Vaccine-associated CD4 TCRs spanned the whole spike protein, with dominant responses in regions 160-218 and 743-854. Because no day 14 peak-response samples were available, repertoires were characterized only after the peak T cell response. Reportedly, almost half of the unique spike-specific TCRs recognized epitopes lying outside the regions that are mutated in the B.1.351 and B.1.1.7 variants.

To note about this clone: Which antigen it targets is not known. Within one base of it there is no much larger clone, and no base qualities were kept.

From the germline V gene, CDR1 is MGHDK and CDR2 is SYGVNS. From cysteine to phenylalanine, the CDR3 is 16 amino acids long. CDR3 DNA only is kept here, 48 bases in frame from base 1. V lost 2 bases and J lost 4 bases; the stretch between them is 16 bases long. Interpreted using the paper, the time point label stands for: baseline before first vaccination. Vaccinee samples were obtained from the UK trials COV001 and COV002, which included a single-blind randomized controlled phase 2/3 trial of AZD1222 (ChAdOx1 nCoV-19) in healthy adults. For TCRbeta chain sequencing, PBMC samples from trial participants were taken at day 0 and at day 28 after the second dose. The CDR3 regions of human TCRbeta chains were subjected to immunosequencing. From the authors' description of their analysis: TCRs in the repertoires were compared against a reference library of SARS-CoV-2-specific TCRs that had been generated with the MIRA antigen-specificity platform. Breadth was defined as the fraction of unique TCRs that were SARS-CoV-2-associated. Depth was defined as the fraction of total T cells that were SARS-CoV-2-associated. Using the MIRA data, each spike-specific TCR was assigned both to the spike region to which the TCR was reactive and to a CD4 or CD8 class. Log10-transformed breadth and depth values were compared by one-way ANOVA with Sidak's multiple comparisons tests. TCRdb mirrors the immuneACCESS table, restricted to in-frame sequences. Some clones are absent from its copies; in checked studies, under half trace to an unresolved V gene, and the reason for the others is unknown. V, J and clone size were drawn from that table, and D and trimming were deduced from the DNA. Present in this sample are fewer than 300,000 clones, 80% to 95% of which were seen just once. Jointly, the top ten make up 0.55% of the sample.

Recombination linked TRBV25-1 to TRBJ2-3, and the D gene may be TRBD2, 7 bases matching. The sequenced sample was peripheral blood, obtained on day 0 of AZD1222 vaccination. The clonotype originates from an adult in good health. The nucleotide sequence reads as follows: TGTGCCAGCAGTGAAGGGGCCGGGGGGCAGTCAGATACGCAGTATTTT. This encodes CASSEGAGGQSDTQYF.